The 2 T cell receptor beta chains in this list originate from one sample, sequenced in a study of beta chain features in type 1 diabetes (dated by TCRdb to between 2017 and 2018). Overall results and qualifications from the work: A moderate but significant shortening of TCRB CDR3 length was observed in type 1 diabetes patients in all four CD4+ subsets.

The method behind the library was the immunoSEQ multiplex PCR assay. The entire amount of isolated RNA was reverse transcribed using the High Capacity cDNA Reverse Transcription Kit, so the sequenced TCRB transcripts were expressed ones. TCRdb mirrors the immuneACCESS table, restricted to in-frame sequences. Some clones are absent from its copies; in checked studies, under half trace to an unresolved V gene, and the reason for the others is unknown. Counted in this sample were more than 550,000 clones; over 12% of them appeared once. Clones ranked in the top ten supply just under 0.04% of the sample. Their specific antigens are unknown. The sequenced sample consisted of naive CD4+ T cells from blood. Per the publication, the cell subset or site label means: true naive CD4+ T cells. These receptor sequences come from a man between 18 and 29 years old with type 1 diabetes.

This chain connects TRBV4-2 to TRBJ1-3; the D is unclear. The ends were cut back, 0 bases at V and 0 bases at J, with 0 bases in the middle. Germline V CDR1 and CDR2: LGHNA, YNFKEQ. This CDR3 has 13 amino acids. The CDR3 region has the DNA TGTGCCAGCAGCCAAGACTCTGGAAACACCATATATTTT. This gives the protein CASSQDSGNTIYF.

This clone appeared a few times. The same CDR3 can be traced to other DNA sequences in this sample. This chain joins TRBV20-1 and TRBJ2-3, with D uncertain. V was clipped by 3 bases and J by 1 base, with 2 bases between them. The CDR3 contains 11 residues. The germline CDR1 and CDR2 sequences are DFQATT and SNEGSKA (reference sequence). The DNA of the CDR3 is TGCAGTGCTAGGGGCACAGATACGCAGTATTTT. Translated, it gives CSARGTDTQYF.